The clone carrying this T cell receptor (beta chain) was observed once. Its target is not known. This sample is drawn from a study of cytomegalovirus exposure and HLA in healthy donors. V was cut by 6 bases and J by 4 bases, with 15 bases left in between. The CDR3 totals 14 residues. Germline V gene data show CDR1 as SGHTA and CDR2 as FQGNSA. Study-level results: Per published accounts, TCR beta sequences correctly predicted the HLA-A and HLA-B alleles of most subjects. Associated with cytomegalovirus, according to the listing, were about 160 TCR beta chains. There were some public TCRs occurring in many donors, but most TCR sequences were rare. Available immune exposure information covered CMV serostatus only.

The PCR used 60 Vbeta and 13 Jbeta primers. Measured with immunoSEQ multiplex PCR; TCRdb has only the in-frame clones, and not every one. The sample has 80,000 to 100,000 clones, just under 80% seen once. This receptor was identified in a man aged 25 to 40 in good health and CMV-seronegative. The chain employs TRBV7-2 and TRBJ1-1, with unresolved D. The sample comprised PBMCs. DNA for the CDR3: TGTGCCAGCAGTCGTCCATCAGCGGGCACTGAAGCTTTCTTT. This gives the protein CASSRPSAGTEAFF. The whole variable domain, remainder taken from reference TRBV7-2 and TRBJ1-1, is GAGVSQSPSNKVTEKGKDVELRCDPISGHTALYWYRQSLGQGLEFLIYFQGNSAPDKSGLPSDRFSAERTGGSVSTLTIQRTQQEDSAVYLCASSRPSAGTEAFFGQGTRLTVV.